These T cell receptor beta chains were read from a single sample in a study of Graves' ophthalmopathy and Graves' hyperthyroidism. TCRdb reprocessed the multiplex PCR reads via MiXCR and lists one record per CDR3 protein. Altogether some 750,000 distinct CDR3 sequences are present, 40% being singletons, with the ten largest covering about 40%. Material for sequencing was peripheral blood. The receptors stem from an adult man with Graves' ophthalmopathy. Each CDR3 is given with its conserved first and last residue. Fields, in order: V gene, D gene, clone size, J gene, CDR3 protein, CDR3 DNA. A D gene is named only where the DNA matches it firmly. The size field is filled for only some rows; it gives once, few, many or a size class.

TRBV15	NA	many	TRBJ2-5	CATSRDHGGQETQYF	TGTGCCACCAGCAGAGATCACGGGGGCCAAGAGACCCAGTACTTC
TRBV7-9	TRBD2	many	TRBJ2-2	CASIQGLGYGELFF	TGTGCCAGCATCCAGGGACTAGGCTACGGGGAGCTGTTTTTT
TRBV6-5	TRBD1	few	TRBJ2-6	CASSAGTGGAGANVLTF	TGTGCCAGCAGCGCAGGGACAGGGGGCGCTGGGGCCAACGTCCTGACTTTC
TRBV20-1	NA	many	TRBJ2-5	CSARGETQYF	TGCAGTGCTAGGGGGGAGACCCAGTACTTC
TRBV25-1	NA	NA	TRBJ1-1	CASREVEAFF	TGTGCCAGCAGGGAGGTTGAAGCTTTCTTT
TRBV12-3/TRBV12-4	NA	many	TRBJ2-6	CASSTGGAGANVLTF	TGTGCCAGCAGCACAGGGGGGGCTGGGGCCAACGTCCTGACTTTC
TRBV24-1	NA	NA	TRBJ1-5	CASSFRGGGQPQHF	TGTGCCAGCAGTTTCAGGGGCGGTGGCCAGCCCCAGCATTTT
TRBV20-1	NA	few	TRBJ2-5	CSARVTGREGETQYF	TGCAGTGCTAGAGTTACGGGTCGGGAAGGAGAGACCCAGTACTTC
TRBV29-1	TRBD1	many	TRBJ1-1	CSVGRGWVTEAFF	TGCAGCGTCGGCAGGGGGTGGGTCACTGAAGCTTTCTTT
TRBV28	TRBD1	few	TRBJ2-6	CASSYTGVEGANVLTF	TGTGCCAGCAGTTACACAGGGGTGGAGGGGGCCAACGTCCTGACTTTC
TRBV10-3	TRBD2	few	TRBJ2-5	CASGSQTSETQYF	TGTGCCAGCGGATCTCAGACTAGCGAGACCCAGTACTTC
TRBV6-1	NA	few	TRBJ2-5	CASSEESGRGRPSPETQYF	TGTGCCAGCAGTGAAGAGAGCGGGCGGGGACGTCCCTCTCCGGAGACCCAGTACTTC
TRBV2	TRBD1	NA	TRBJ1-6	CAKAGTGGRNSPLHF	TGTGCCAAGGCAGGGACAGGGGGTAGAAATTCACCCCTCCACTTT
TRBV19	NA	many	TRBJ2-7	CAVGDYEQYF	TGTGCCGTGGGGGACTACGAGCAGTACTTC
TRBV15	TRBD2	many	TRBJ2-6	CATSRDLAGRTSGANVLTF	TGTGCCACCAGCAGAGATCTAGCGGGGCGTACCTCTGGGGCCAACGTCCTGACTTTC
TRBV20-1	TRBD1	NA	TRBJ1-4	CSAGDSEKLFF	TGCAGTGCTGGGGACAGCGAAAAACTGTTTTTT
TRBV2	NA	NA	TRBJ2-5	CASSAGDQETQYF	TGTGCCAGCAGCGCAGGCGACCAAGAGACCCAGTACTTC
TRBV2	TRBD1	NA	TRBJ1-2	CASARDRGTYGYTF	TGTGCCAGCGCCCGGGACAGGGGGACCTATGGCTACACCTTC
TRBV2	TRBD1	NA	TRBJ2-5	CASNLGQGTGQETQYF	TGTGCCAGCAACCTGGGACAGGGGACGGGACAAGAGACCCAGTACTTC
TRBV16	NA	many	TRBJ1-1	CASSQSTGIEAFF	TGTGCCAGCAGCCAATCTACGGGGATTGAAGCTTTCTTT
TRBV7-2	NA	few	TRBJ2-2	CASSSAGNTGELFF	TGTGCCAGCAGCTCGGCGGGTAACACCGGGGAGCTGTTTTTT
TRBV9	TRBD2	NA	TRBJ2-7	CASSHGTSGIYEQYF	TGTGCCAGCAGCCACGGGACTAGCGGGATCTACGAGCAGTACTTC
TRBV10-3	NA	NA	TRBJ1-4	CAIRAGDLEKLFF	TGTGCCATCAGAGCAGGGGACTTAGAAAAACTGTTTTTT
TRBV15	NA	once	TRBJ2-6	CATSIGGGDGANVLTF	TGTGCCACCAGCATTGGAGGGGGGGACGGGGCCAACGTCCTGACTTTC
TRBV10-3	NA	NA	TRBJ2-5	CAIRADLLKPWETQYF	TGTGCCATCAGAGCGGACTTACTTAAACCCTGGGAGACCCAGTACTTC
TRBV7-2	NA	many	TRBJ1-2	CASSLTMGRTNYGYTF	TGTGCCAGCAGCTTAACCATGGGACGGACTAACTATGGCTACACCTTC
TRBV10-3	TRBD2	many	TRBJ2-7	CATQRETAYEQYF	TGTGCCACCCAGCGGGAGACGGCCTACGAGCAGTACTTC
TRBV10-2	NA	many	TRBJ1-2	CASKARGLDGYTF	TGCGCCAGCAAAGCTAGGGGTTTGGATGGCTACACCTTC
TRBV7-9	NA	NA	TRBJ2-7	CASSLTPFYEQYF	TGTGCCAGCAGCTTAACTCCTTTCTACGAGCAGTACTTC
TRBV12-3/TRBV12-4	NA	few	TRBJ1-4	CASSFPGATNEKLFF	TGTGCCAGCAGTTTCCCCGGCGCAACTAATGAAAAACTGTTTTTT
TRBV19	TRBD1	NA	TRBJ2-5	CASSISRGPRAETQYF	TGTGCCAGTAGTATCTCCAGGGGGCCTCGGGCAGAGACCCAGTACTTC
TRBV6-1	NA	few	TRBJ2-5	CASSSQRVETQYF	TGTGCCAGCAGTTCCCAAAGGGTAGAGACCCAGTACTTC
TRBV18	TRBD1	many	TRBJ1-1	CASSTDRAMAFF	TGTGCCAGCTCAACGGACAGGGCGATGGCTTTCTTT
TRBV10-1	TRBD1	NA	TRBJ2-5	CASSGQGSRGTQYF	TGCGCCAGCAGCGGACAGGGGAGTCGCGGGACCCAGTACTTC
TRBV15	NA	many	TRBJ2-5	CATSRDKPGQETQYF	TGTGCCACCAGCAGAGATAAGCCAGGTCAAGAGACCCAGTACTTC
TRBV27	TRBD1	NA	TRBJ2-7	CASSLSWTGTSYEQYF	TGTGCCAGCAGTTTATCGTGGACAGGGACATCCTACGAGCAGTACTTC
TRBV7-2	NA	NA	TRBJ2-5	CASSLGGQETQDF	TGTGCCAGCAGCTTGGGGGGGCAAGAGACCCAGGACTTC
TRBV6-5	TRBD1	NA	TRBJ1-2	CASSKPGQGSHGYTF	TGTGCCAGCAGCAAGCCGGGACAGGGATCGCATGGCTACACCTTC
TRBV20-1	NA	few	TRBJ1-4	CSALQGRNEKLFF	TGCAGTGCTTTACAGGGTCGGAATGAAAAACTGTTTTTT
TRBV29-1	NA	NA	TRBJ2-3	CSVEDRKQGTDTQYF	TGCAGCGTTGAAGATCGGAAACAGGGAACAGATACGCAGTATTTT
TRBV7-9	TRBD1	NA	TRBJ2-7	CASSLSTGGPSLGEQYF	TGTGCCAGCAGCTTGTCGACAGGGGGTCCTTCCCTTGGCGAGCAGTACTTC
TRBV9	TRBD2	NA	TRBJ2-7	CASRAGTGTKLAGGGSYEQYF	TGTGCCAGCAGGGCCGGGACAGGGACCAAACTAGCGGGGGGCGGTTCCTACGAGCAGTACTTC
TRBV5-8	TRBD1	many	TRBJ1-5	CASSKGQDYQPQHF	TGTGCCAGCAGCAAGGGACAGGATTATCAGCCCCAGCATTTT
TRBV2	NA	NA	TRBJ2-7	CASSEGHDSYEQYF	TGTGCCAGCAGTGAAGGACACGACTCCTACGAGCAGTACTTC
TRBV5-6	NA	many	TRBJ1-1	CASSRAGYTEAFF	TGTGCCAGCTCCCGGGCGGGATACACTGAAGCTTTCTTT
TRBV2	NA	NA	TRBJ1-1	CASNPVFMNTEAFF	TGTGCCAGCAACCCCGTTTTTATGAACACTGAAGCTTTCTTT
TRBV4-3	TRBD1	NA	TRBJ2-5	CASSPLLAGGGRETQYF	TGCGCCAGCAGCCCCTTGTTGGCAGGGGGCGGACGGGAGACCCAGTACTTC
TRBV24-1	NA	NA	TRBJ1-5	CASTPGGRGNQPQHF	TGTGCCAGCACCCCGGGGGGCCGGGGAAATCAGCCCCAGCATTTT
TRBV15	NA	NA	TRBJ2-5	CATSSKQGRETQYF	TGTGCCACCAGCAGCAAACAGGGACGGGAGACCCAGTACTTC
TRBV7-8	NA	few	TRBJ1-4	CASSLYLNGNEKLFF	TGTGCCAGCAGCTTGTACTTGAATGGGAATGAAAAACTGTTTTTT
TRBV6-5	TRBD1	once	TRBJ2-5	CASGTRQGSETQYF	TGTGCCAGCGGAACCCGACAGGGTTCGGAGACCCAGTACTTC
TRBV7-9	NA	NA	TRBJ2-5	CASSRGSEGETQYF	TGTGCCAGCAGCCGGGGATCGGAGGGAGAGACCCAGTACTTC
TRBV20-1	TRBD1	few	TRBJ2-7	CSARDPFGTGASYEQYF	TGCAGTGCTAGAGATCCTTTCGGGACAGGGGCTTCCTACGAGCAGTACTTC
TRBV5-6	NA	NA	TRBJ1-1	CASSLYKGTEAFF	TGTGCCAGCAGCTTGTACAAGGGCACTGAAGCTTTCTTT
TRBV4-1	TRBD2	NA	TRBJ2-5	CASSQAGTSKETQYF	TGCGCCAGCAGCCAAGCCGGGACTAGCAAAGAGACCCAGTACTTC
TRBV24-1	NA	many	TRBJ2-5	CATSGMDQETQYF	TGTGCCACCAGTGGAATGGACCAAGAGACCCAGTACTTC
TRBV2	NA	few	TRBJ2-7	CASSENSFYEQYF	TGTGCCAGCAGTGAAAACAGTTTCTACGAGCAGTACTTC
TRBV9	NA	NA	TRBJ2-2	CASSRQYLDTGELFF	TGTGCCAGCAGCCGACAGTATCTGGACACCGGGGAGCTGTTTTTT
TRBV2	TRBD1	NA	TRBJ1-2	CASRQGDHGYTF	TGTGCCAGCAGACAGGGGGATCATGGCTACACCTTC